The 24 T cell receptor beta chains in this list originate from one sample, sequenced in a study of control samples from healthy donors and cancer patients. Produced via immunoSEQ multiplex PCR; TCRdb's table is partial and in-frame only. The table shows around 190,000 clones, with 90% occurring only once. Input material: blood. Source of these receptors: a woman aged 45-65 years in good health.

CDR3 loop: CASSLTTDNYGYTF. The CDR3 DNA follows: TGTGCCAGCAGCTTAACGACAGATAACTATGGCTACACCTTC. V is TRBV7-3 and J is TRBJ1-2; possibly TRBD1 for D (5 bases). The CDR3 runs 14 residues. From germline, CDR1 is SGHTA and CDR2 FQGTGA. The germline V and J ends were trimmed by 0 bases and 1 base, with 6 bases remaining between them.

CDR3 sequence: CASSQDRQVRREQYF. In DNA, the CDR3 is TGTGCCAGCAGCCAAGATCGGCAGGTACGGCGCGAGCAGTACTTC. The rearrangement uses TRBV4-2 and TRBJ2-7; D is uncertain. Germline assignment: CDR1 LGHNA and CDR2 YNFKEQ. The CDR3 is made up of 15 amino acids. Trimming removed 0 bases from V and 6 bases from J, with 15 bases in between.

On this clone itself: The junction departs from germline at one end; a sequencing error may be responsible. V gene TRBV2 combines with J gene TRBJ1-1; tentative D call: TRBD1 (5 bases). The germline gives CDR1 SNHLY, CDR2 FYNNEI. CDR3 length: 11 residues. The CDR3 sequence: CACRVTAEAFF. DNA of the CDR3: TGTGCCTGCAGGGTGACGGCTGAAGCTTTCTTT.

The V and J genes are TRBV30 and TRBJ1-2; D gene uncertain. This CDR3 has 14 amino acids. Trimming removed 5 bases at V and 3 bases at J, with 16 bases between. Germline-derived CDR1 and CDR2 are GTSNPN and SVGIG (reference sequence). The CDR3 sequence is CAWGRWGGDYGYTF. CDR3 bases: TGTGCCTGGGGGCGGTGGGGAGGTGACTATGGCTACACCTTC.

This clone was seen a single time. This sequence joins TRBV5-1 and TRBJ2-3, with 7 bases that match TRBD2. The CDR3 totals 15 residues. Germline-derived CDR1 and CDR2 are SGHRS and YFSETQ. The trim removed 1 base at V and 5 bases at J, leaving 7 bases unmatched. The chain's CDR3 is CASSLYGGRVDTQYF. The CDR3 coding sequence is TGCGCCAGCAGCTTGTACGGGGGGAGGGTAGATACGCAGTATTTT.

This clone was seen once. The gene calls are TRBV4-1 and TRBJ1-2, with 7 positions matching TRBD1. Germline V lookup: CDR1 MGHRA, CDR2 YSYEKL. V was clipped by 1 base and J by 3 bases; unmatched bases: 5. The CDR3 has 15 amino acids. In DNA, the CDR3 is TGCGCCAGCAGCCAAGGGCAGGGGGGGGACTATGGCTACACCTTC. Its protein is CASSQGQGGDYGYTF.

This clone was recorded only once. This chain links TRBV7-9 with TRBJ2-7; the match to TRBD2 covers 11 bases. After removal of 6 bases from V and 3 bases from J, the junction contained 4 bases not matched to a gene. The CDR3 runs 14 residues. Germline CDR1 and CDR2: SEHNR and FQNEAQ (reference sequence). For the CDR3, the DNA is TGTGCCAGCAGACCCGGGACTAGCGGCTACGAGCAGTACTTC. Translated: CASRPGTSGYEQYF.

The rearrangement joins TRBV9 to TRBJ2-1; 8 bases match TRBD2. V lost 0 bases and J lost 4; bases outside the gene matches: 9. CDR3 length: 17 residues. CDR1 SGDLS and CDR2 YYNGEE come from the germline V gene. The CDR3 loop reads CASSVEAGALDYNEQFF. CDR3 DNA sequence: TGTGCCAGCAGCGTAGAAGCGGGGGCGTTAGATTACAATGAGCAGTTCTTC.

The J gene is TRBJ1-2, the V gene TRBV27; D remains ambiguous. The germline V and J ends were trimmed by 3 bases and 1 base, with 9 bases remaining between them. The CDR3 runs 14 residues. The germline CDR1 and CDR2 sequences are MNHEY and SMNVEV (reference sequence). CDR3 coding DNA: TGTGCCAGCAGTTTCTTCAAGCATAACTATGGCTACACCTTC. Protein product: CASSFFKHNYGYTF.

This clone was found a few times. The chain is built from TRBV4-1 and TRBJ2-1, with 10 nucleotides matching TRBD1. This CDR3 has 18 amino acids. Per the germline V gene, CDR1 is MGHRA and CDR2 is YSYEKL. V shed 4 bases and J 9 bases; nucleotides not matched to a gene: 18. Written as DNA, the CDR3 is TGCGCCAGCAGCCTCCCGGGACAGGGGCCTCACTTTCTTGTTGAGCAGTTCTTC. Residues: CASSLPGQGPHFLVEQFF.

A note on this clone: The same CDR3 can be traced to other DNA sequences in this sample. The CDR3 is CASSYSQETQYF. The CDR3, as DNA: TGTGCCAGCAGTTATTCCCAAGAGACCCAGTACTTC. The V and J genes are TRBV6-2 or TRBV6-3 and TRBJ2-5; unclear D gene. The CDR3 spans 12 residues. The germline V gene has CDR1 MNHEY and CDR2 SVGEGT. The ends were cut back, 3 bases at V and 1 base at J, with 3 bases in the middle.

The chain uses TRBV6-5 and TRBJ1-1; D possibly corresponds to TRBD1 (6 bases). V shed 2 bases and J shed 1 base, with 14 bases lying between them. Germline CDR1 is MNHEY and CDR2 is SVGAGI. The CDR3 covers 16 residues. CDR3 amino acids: CASSYRRGEGNTEAFF. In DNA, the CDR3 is TGTGCCAGCAGTTACAGGAGGGGGGAGGGGAACACTGAAGCTTTCTTT.

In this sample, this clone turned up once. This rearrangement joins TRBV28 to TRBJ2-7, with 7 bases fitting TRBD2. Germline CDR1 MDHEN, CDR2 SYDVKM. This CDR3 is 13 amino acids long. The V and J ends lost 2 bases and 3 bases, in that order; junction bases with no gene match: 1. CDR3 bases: TGTGCCAGCAGTTTACCGGGGGGCTACGAGCAGTACTTC. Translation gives CASSLPGGYEQYF.

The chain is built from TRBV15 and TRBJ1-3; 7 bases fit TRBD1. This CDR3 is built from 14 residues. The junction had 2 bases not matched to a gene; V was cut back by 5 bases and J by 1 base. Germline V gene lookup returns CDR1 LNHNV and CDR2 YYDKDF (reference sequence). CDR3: CATSDRASGNTIYF. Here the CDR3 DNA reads TGTGCCACCAGCGACAGGGCTTCTGGAAACACCATATATTTT. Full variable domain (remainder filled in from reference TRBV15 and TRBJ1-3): DAMVIQNPRYQVTQFGKPVTLSCSQTLNHNVMYWYQQKSSQAPKLLFHYYDKDFNNEADTPDNFQSRRPNTSFCFLDIRSPGLGDTAMYLCATSDRASGNTIYFGEGSWLTVV.

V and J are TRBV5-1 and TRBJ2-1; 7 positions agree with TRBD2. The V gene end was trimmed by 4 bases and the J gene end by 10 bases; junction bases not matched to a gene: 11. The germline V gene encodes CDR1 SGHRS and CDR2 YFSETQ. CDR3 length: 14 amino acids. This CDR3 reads CASSPGRVPAEQFF. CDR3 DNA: TGCGCCAGCAGCCCTGGGAGGGTGCCCGCGGAGCAGTTCTTC.

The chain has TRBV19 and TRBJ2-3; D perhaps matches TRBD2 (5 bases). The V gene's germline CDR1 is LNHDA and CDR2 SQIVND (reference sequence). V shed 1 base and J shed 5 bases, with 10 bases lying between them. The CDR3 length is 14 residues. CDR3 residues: CASSIALGGDTQYF. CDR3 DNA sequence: TGTGCCAGTAGTATAGCGTTAGGAGGAGATACGCAGTATTTT.

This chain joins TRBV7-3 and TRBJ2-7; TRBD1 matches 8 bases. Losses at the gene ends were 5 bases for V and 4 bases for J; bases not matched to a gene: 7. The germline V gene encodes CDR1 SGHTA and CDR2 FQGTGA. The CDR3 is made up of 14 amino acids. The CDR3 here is CASSLTGTGYEQYF. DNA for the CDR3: TGTGCCAGCAGCCTCACCGGGACAGGATACGAGCAGTACTTC. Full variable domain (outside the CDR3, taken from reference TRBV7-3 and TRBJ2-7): GAGVSQTPSNKVTEKGKYVELRCDPISGHTALYWYRQSLGQGPEFLIYFQGTGAADDSGLPNDRFFAVRPEGSVSTLKIQRTERGDSAVYLCASSLTGTGYEQYFGPGTRLTVT.

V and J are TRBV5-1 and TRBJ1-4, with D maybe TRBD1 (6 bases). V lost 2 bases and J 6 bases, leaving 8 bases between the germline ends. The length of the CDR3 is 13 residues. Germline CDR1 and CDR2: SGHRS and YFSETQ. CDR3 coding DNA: TGCGCCAGCAGCTTACAGGGTGATGAAAAACTGTTTTTT. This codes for CASSLQGDEKLFF.

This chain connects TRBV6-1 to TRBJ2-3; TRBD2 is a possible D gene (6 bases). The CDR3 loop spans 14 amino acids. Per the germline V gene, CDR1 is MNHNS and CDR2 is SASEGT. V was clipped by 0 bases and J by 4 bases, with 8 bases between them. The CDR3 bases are TGTGCCAGCAGTGAAGCGGGACTGTCAGATACGCAGTATTTT. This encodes CASSEAGLSDTQYF.

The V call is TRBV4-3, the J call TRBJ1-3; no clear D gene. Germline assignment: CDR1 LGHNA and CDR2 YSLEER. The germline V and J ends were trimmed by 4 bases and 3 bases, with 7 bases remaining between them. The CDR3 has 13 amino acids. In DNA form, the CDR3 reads TGCGCCAGCAGCCCCAGCTATGGAAACACCATATATTTT. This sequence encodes CASSPSYGNTIYF.

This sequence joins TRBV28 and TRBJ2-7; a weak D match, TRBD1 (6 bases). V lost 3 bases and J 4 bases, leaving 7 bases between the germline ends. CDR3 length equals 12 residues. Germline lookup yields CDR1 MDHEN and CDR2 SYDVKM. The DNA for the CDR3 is TGTGCCAGCAGTTTCGGACAGTACGAGCAGTACTTC. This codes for CASSFGQYEQYF.

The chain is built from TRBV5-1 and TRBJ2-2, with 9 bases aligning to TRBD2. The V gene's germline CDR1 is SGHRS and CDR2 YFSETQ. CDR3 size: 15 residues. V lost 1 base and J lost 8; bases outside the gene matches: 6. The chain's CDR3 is CASSLLASGNGELFF. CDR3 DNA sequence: TGCGCCAGCAGCTTGCTGGCTAGCGGGAATGGGGAGCTGTTTTTT.

Written as DNA, the CDR3 is TGCGCCAGCAGCGAACGACTAGCGGGAGGCGAGCAGTTCTTC. The encoded protein is CASSERLAGGEQFF. J is TRBJ2-1 and V is TRBV5-1; 13 positions agree with TRBD2. Germline-derived CDR1 and CDR2 are SGHRS and YFSETQ. The CDR3 contains 14 residues. V dropped 4 bases and J dropped 10; count of bases not matched to a gene: 5.

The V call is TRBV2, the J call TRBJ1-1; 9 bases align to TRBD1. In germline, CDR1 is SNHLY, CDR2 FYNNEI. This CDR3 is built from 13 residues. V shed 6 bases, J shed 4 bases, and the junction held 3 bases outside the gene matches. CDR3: CASRPTGGTEAFF. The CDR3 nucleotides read TGTGCCAGCAGACCGACAGGGGGCACTGAAGCTTTCTTT.